This TCR beta chain was sequenced for a study of blood T cells in healthy people across ages. The study's findings and limits: Underestimates were what the diversity estimates from one million T cells were considered to be. Fewer expanded clones and more diversity marked long-lived versus aged donors. Across the age range, TCR beta diversity per million T cells fell in a roughly linear way.

The CDR3 totals 16 residues. The ends were cut back, 3 bases at V and 8 bases at J, with 20 bases in the middle. The V gene's germline CDR1 is SGHRS and CDR2 YFSETQ. Through a sample-barcoded 5' primer and a J-beta primer mix, a second PCR was run for roughly 7 to 11 cycles. TCRdb independently ran MiXCR on the 5' RACE reads; one entry per CDR3 protein. The data show about 1,500,000 distinct CDR3 sequences, roughly 45% seen once. Details on this clonotype: Its antigen remains unidentified.

This chain joins TRBV5-1 and TRBJ1-4, with D perhaps matching TRBD1 (6 bases). The TCR was taken from a woman under 30 in good health. The sequenced sample consisted of blood. The CDR3: CASSSGDAGDVEKLFF. The CDR3 DNA follows: TGCGCCAGCAGCTCCGGAGACGCAGGGGACGTAGAAAAACTGTTTTTT.